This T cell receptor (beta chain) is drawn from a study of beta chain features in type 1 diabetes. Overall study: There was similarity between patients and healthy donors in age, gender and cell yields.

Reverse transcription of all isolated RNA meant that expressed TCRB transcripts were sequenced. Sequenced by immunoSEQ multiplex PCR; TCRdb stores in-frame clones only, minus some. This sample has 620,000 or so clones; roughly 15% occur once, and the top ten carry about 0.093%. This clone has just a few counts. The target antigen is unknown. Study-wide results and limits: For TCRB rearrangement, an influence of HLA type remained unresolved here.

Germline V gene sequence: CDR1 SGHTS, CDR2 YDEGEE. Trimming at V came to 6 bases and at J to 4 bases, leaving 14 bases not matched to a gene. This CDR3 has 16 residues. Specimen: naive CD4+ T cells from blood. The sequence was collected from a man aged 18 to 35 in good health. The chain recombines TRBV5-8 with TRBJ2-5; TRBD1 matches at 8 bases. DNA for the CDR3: TGTGCCAGCAATCGAAGGCAGGGGGCTATCGGAGAGACCCAGTACTTC. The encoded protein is CASNRRQGAIGETQYF.